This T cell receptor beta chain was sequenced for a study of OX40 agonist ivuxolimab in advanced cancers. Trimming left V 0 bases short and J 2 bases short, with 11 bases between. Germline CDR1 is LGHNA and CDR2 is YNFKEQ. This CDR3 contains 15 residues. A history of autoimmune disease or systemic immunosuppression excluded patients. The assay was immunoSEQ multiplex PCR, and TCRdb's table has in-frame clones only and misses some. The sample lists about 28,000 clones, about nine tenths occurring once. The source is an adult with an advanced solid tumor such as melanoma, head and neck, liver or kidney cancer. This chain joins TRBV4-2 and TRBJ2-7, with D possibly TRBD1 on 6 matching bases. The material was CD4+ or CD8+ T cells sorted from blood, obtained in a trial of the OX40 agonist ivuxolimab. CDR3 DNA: TGTGCCAGCAGCCAAGACAGGGGATCTACCTACGAGCAGTACTTC. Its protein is CASSQDRGSTYEQYF.